The sequence of this TCR beta chain was determined in a study of early T cells in non-severe SARS-CoV-2 infection. TCRdb analysed the 5' RACE reads with MiXCR anew, one entry per CDR3 protein. The profile covers about 49,000 distinct CDR3 sequences, with 10% to 15% appearing a single time and over 7.5% taken by the ten largest. The CDR3 covers 17 residues. The ends lost 3 bases at V and 4 bases at J; junction bases unmatched: 11. CDR1 and CDR2 (germline): SGHDN, FVKESK. Material for sequencing was whole blood. The genes are TRBV14 and TRBJ2-3; 9 nucleotides match TRBD1. The origin of this receptor is an adult who was a healthcare worker with PCR-confirmed SARS-CoV-2 infection or an uninfected control (not recorded which). Here the CDR3 DNA reads TGTGCCAGCAGCCACAAAGCCGGGACAGGGTTCGCAGATACGCAGTATTTT. Translated, it gives CASSHKAGTGFADTQYF.